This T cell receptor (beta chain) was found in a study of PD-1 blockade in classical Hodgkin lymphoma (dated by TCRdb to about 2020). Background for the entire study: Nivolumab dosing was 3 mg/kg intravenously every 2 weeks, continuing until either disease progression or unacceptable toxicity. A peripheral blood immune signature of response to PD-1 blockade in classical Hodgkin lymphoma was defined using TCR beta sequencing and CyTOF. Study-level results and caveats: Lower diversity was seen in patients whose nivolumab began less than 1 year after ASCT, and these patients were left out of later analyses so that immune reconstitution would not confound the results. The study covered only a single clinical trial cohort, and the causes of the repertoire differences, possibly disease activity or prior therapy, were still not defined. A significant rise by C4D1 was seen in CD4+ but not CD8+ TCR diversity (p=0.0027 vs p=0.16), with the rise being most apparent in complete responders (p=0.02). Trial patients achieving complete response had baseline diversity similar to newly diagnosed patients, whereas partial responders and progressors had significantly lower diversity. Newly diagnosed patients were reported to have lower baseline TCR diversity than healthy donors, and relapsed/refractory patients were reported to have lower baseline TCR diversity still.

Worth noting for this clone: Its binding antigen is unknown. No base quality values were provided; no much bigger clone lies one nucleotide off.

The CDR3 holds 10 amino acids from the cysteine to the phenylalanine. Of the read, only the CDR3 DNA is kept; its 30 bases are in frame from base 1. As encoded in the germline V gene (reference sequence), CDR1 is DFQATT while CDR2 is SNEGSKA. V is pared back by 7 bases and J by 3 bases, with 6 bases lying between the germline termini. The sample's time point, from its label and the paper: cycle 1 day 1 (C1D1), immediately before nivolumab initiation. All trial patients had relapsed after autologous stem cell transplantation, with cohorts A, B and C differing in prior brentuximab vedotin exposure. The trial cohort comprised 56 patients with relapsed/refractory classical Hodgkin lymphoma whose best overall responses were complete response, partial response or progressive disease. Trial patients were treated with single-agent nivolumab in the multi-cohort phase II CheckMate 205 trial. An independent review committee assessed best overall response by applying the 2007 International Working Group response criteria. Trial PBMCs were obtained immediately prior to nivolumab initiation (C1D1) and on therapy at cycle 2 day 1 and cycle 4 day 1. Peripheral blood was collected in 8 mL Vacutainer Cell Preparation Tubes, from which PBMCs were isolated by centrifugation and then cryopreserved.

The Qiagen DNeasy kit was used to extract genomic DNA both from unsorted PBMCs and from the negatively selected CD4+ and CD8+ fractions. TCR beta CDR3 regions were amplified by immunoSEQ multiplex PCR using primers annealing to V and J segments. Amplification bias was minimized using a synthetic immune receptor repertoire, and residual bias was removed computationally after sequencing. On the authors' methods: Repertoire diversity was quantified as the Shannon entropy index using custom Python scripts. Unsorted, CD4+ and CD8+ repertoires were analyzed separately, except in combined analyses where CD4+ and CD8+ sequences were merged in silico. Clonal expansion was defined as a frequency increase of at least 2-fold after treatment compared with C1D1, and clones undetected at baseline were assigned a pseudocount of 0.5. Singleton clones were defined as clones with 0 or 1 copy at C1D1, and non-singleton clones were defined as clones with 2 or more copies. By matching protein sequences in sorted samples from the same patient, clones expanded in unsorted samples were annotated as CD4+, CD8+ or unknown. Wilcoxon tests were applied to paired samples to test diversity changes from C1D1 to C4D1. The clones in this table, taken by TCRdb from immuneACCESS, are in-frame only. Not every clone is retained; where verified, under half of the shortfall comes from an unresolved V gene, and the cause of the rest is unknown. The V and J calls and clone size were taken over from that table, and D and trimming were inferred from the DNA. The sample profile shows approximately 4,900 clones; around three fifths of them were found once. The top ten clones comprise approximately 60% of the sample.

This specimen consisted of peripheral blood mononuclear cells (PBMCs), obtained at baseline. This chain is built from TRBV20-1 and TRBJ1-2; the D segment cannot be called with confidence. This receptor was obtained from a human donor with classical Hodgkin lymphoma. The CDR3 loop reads CSGDDYGYTF. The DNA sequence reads TGCAGTGGGGATGACTATGGCTACACCTTC.